The present entry profiles one T cell receptor (beta chain) with its context. Healthy Caucasians provided all donations. TCRdb reprocessed the 5' RACE reads via MiXCR and lists one record per CDR3 protein. The table includes 450,000 to 650,000 distinct CDR3 sequences, nearly 10% detected once. V lost 2 bases to trimming and J lost 8 bases, with 25 bases between them. This CDR3 comprises 18 residues. The germline V gene has CDR1 LGHNA and CDR2 YSLEER. These data originate in a study of identical twins. This same sample was also part of a study on yellow fever vaccine responses in identical twins.

The TCR comes from a woman aged 18-29 years in good health. This rearrangement joins TRBV4-3 to TRBJ2-1, with D possibly TRBD2 on 5 matching bases. The sequencing input was PBMCs. The CDR3 protein is CASSQLLKLVGVVDEQFF. As DNA, the CDR3 is TGCGCCAGCAGCCAACTGCTTAAACTAGTTGGGGTGGTAGATGAGCAGTTCTTC.